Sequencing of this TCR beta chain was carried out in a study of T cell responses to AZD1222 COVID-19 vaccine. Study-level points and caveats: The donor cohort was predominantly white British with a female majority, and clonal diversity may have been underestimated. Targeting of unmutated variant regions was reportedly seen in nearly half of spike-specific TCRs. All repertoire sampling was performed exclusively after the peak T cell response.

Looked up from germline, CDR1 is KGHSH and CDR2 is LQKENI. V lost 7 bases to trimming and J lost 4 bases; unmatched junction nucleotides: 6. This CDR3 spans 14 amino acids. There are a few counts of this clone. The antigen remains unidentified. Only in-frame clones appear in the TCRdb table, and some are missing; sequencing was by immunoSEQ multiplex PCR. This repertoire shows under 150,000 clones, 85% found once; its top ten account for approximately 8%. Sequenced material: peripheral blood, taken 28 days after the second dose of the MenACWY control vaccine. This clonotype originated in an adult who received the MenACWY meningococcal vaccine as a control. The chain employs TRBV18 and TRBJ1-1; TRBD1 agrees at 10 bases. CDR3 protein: CASLGTGASTEAFF. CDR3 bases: TGTGCCAGCTTGGGGACAGGGGCGAGCACTGAAGCTTTCTTT.